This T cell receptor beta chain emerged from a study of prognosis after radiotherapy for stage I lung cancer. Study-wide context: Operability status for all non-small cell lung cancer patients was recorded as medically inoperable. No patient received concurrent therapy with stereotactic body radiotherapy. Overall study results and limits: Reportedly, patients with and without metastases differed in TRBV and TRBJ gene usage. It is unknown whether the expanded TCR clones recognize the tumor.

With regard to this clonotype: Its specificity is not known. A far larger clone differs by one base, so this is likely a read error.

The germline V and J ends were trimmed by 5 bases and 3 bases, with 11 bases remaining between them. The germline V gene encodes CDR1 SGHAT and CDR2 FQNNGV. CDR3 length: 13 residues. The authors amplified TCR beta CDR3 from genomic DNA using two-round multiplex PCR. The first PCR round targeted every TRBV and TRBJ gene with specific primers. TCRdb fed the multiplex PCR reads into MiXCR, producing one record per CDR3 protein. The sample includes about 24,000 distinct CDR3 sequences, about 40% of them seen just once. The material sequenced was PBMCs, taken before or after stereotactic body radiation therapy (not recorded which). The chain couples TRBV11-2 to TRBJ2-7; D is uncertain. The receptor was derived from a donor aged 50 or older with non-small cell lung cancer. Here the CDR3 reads CASSPGQSYEQYF. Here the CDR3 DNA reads TGTGCCAGCAGCCCAGGTCAGAGCTACGAGCAGTACTTC.